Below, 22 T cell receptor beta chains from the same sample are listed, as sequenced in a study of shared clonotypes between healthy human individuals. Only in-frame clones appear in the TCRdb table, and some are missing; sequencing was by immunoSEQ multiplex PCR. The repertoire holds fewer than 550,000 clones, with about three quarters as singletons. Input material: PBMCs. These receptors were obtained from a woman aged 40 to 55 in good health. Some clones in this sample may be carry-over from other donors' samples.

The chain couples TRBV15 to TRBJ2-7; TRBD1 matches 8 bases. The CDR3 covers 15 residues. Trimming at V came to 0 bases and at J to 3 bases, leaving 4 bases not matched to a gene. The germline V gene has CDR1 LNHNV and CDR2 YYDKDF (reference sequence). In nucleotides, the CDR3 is TGTGCCACCAGCAGAGATATAGGGACAGGCTACGAGCAGTACTTC. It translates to CATSRDIGTGYEQYF. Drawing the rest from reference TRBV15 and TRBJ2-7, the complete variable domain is DAMVIQNPRYQVTQFGKPVTLSCSQTLNHNVMYWYQQKSSQAPKLLFHYYDKDFNNEADTPDNFQSRRPNTSFCFLDIRSPGLGDTAMYLCATSRDIGTGYEQYFGPGTRLTVT.

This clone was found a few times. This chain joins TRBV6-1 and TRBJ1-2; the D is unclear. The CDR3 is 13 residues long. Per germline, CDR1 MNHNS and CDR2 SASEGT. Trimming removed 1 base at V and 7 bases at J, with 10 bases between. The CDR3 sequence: CASSEDGVGGYTF. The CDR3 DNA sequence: TGTGCCAGCAGTGAAGACGGGGTCGGTGGCTACACCTTC.

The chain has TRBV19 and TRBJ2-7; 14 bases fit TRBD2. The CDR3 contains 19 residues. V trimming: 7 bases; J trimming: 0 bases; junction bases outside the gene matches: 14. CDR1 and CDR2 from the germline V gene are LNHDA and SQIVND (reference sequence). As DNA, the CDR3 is TGTGCCAGTACCTCGACTCCGGGACTAGCGGGAGTGAACTCCTACGAGCAGTACTTC. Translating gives CASTSTPGLAGVNSYEQYF.

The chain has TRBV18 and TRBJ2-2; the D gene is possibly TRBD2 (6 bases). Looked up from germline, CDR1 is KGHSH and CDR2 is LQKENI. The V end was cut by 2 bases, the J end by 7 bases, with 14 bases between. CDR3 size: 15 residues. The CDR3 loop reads CASSPMAGRDGELFF. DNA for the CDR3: TGTGCCAGCTCACCAATGGCGGGACGCGACGGGGAGCTGTTTTTT.

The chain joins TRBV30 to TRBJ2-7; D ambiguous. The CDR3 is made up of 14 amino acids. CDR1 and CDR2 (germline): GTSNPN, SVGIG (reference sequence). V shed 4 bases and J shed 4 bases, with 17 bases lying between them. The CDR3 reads CAWKWATLTYEQYF. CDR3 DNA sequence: TGTGCCTGGAAATGGGCCACTTTGACGTACGAGCAGTACTTC.

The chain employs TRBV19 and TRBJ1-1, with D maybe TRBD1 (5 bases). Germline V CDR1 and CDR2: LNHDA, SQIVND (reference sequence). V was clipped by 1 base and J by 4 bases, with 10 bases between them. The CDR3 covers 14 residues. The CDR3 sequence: CASSIVQGATEAFF. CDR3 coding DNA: TGTGCCAGTAGTATAGTGCAGGGCGCCACTGAAGCTTTCTTT.

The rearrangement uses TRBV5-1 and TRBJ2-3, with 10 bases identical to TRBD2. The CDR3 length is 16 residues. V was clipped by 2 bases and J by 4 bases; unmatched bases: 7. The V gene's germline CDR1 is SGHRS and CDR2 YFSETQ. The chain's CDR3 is CASSFRLAGVSDTQYF. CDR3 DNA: TGCGCCAGCAGCTTTCGGCTAGCGGGAGTGTCAGATACGCAGTATTTT.

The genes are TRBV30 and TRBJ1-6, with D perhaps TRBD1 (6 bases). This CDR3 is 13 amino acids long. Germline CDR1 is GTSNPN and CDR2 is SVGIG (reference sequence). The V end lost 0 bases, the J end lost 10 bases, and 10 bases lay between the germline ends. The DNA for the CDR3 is TGTGCCTGGAGTGTGTTAGGGGGATCACCCCTCCACTTT. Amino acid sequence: CAWSVLGGSPLHF.

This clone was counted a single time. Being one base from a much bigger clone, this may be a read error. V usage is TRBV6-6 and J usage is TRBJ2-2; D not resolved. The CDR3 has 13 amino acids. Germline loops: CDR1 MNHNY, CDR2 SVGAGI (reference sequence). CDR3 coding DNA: TGTGCCAGCAGTGACTCTGAGACCGGGGAGCTGTTTTTT. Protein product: CASSDSETGELFF.

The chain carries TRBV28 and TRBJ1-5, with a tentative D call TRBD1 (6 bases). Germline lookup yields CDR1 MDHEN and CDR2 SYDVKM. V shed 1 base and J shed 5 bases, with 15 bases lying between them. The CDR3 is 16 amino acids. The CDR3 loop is CASSLSGGARDQPQHF. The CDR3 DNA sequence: TGTGCCAGCAGTTTATCGGGGGGGGCACGGGATCAGCCCCAGCATTTT.

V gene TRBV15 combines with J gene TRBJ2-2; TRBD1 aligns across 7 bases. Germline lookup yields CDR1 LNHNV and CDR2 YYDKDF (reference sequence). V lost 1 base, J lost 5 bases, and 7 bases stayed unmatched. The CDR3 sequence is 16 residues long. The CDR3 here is CATSRGDSSATGELFF. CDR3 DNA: TGTGCCACCAGCAGAGGGGACAGCTCAGCAACCGGGGAGCTGTTTTTT.

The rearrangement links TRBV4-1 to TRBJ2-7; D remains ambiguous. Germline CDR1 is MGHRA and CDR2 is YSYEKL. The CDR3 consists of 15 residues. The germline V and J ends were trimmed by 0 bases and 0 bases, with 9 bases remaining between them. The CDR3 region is CASSQEARYSYEQYF. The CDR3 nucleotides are TGCGCCAGCAGCCAAGAGGCGCGCTACTCCTACGAGCAGTACTTC.

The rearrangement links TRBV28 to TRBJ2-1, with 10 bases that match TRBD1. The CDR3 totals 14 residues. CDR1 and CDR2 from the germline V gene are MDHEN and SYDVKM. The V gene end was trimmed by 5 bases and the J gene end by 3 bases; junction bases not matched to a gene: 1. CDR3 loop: CASSGTGVYNEQFF. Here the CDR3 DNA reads TGTGCCAGCAGTGGGACAGGGGTCTACAATGAGCAGTTCTTC. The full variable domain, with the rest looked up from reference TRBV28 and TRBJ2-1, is DVKVTQSSRYLVKRTGEKVFLECVQDMDHENMFWYRQDPGLGLRLIYFSYDVKMKEKGDIPEGYSVSREKKERFSLILESASTNQTSMYLCASSGTGVYNEQFFGPGTRLTVL.

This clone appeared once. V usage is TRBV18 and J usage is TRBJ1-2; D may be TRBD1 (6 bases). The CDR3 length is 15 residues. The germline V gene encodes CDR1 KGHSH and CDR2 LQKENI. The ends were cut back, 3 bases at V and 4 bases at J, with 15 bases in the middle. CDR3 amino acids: CASSPQLDSFYGYTF. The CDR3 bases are TGTGCCAGCTCACCGCAGCTGGACAGCTTCTATGGCTACACCTTC.

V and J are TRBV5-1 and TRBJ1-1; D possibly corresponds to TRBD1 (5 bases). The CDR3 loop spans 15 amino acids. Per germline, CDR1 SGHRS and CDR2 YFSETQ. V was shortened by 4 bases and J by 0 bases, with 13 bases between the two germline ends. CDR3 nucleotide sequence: TGCGCCAGCAGCGGCCAGACAGTCATGAACACTGAAGCTTTCTTT. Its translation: CASSGQTVMNTEAFF.

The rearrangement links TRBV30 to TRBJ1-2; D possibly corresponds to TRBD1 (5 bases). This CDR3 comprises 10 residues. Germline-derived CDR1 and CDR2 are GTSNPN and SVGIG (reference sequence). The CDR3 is CGWGNYGYTF. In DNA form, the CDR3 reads TGTGGTTGGGGGAACTATGGCTACACCTTC.

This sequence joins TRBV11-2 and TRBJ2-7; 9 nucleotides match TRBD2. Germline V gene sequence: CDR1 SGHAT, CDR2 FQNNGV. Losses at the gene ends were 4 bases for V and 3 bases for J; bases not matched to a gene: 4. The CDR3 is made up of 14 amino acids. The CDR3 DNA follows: TGTGCCAGCAGCTCCCTAGCGGGGATCTACGAGCAGTACTTC. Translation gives CASSSLAGIYEQYF.

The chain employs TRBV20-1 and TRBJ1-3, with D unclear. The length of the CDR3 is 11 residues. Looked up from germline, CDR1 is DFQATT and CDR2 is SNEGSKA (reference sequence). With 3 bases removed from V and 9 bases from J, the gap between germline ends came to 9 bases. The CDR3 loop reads CSARTGSTIYF. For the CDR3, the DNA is TGCAGTGCTAGGACCGGCAGCACCATATATTTT.

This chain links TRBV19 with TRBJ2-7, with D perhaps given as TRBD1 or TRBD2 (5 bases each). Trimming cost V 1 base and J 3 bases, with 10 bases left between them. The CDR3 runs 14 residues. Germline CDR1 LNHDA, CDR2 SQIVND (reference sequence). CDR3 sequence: CASSIATGGYEQYF. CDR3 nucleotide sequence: TGTGCCAGTAGTATAGCAACTGGGGGCTACGAGCAGTACTTC.

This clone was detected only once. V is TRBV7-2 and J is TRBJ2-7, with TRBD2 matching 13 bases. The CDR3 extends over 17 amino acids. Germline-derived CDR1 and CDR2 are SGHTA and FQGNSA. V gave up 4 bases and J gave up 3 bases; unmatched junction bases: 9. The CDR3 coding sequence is TGTGCCAGCAGCTACCACCCTGGACTAGCGGGAGTCTACGAGCAGTACTTC. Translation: CASSYHPGLAGVYEQYF.

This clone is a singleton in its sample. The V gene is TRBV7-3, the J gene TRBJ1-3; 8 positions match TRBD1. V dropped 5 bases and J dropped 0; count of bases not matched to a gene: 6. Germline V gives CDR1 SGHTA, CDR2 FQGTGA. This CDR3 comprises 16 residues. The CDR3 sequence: CASSLRTGSSGNTIYF. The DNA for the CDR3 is TGTGCCAGCAGCCTACGGACAGGGAGCTCTGGAAACACCATATATTTT.

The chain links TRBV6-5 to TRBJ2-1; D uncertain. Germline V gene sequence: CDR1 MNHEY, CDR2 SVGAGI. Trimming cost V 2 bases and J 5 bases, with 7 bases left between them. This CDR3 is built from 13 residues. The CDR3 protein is CASSYEADNEQFF. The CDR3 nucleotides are TGTGCCAGCAGTTACGAGGCGGACAATGAGCAGTTCTTC.